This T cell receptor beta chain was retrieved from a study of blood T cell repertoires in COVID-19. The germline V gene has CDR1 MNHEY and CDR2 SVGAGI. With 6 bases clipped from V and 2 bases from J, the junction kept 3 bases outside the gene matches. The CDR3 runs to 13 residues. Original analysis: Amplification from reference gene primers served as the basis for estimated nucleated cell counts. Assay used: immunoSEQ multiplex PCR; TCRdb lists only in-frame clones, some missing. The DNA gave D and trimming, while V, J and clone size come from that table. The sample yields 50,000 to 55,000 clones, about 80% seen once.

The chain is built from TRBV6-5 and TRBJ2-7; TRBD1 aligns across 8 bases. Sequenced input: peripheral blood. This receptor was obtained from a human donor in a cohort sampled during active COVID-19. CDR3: CASSWGQAYEQYF. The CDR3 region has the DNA TGTGCCAGCAGCTGGGGACAGGCCTACGAGCAGTACTTC.